Detailed here is one TCR beta chain. Its target is unknown. V was cut by 3 bases and J by 8 bases, with 11 bases left in between. This CDR3 region has 13 residues. Germline V CDR1 and CDR2: MNHEY, SMNVEV (reference sequence). Clones were read by immunoSEQ multiplex PCR, and TCRdb kept only the in-frame ones, dropping some. The sample yields some 46,000 clones, approximately 80% seen once. These data are taken from a study of radiotherapy plus CTLA-4 blockade in lung cancer. Study details: The study recorded objective responses in about 20% of patients and disease control in around 31%. General study points: Some TCR clones had been derived from tumors. These clones expanded in peripheral blood after radiotherapy plus ipilimumab.

This clonotype was obtained from a human donor with non-small cell lung cancer whose response to radiotherapy plus ipilimumab could not be evaluated. Source: peripheral blood, taken from a patient treated with radiotherapy plus ipilimumab. V is TRBV27 and J is TRBJ2-1; the D gene is possibly TRBD2 (6 bases). CDR3 loop: CASSFFGRDEQFF. The DNA for the CDR3 is TGTGCCAGCAGTTTCTTCGGGAGAGATGAGCAGTTCTTC.